Below, 23 T cell receptor beta chains from the same sample are listed, as sequenced in a study of T cells in Graves' hyperthyroidism and ophthalmopathy (dated by TCRdb to the late 2010s). The library was prepared using multiplex PCR. Sequencing used an Illumina HiSeq 2000. The TCR beta CDR3 regions were amplified from the RNA transcripts. The TCR CDR3 was subjected to a first round of RT-PCR using the HTBI primer set and the Qiagen OneStep RT-PCR kit. Starting from the raw public reads, TCRdb applied fastp trimming at Q25, assembled clones with MiXCR and retained in-frame beta chains. Rows are combined by CDR3 protein, so each entry shows the most common genes and DNA. Across this sample there are about 130,000 distinct CDR3 sequences, with over 20% seen only once. The top ten constitute around two thirds of the sample. The sample consisted of blood. The receptors were gathered from a woman aged 45-60 years with Graves' hyperthyroidism that later progressed to Graves' ophthalmopathy.

This clonotype has ten or more counts. The V call is TRBV27, the J call TRBJ1-1; D possibly corresponds to TRBD1 (5 bases). Germline assignment: CDR1 MNHEY and CDR2 SMNVEV (reference sequence). The CDR3 is 14 amino acids. The V and J ends lost 2 bases and 4 bases respectively, with 11 bases between them. The CDR3 DNA reads as TGTGCCAGCAGTTTAGGGGGTCGCGGCACTGAAGCTTTCTTT. This translates into CASSLGGRGTEAFF.

This clonotype was detected ten times or more. The rearrangement links TRBV3-1 to TRBJ1-1, with TRBD1 as a possible D gene (6 bases). Per germline, CDR1 LGHDT and CDR2 YNNKEL (reference sequence). Trimming took 6 bases from V and 1 from J, leaving 9 bases between them. This CDR3 has 13 amino acids. The CDR3 DNA follows: TGTGCCAGCAGTCCGACAGGGAACACTGAAGCTTTCTTT. Amino acids: CASSPTGNTEAFF.

The chain carries TRBV10-3 and TRBJ1-5; 11 nucleotides align to TRBD1. This CDR3 has 15 amino acids. Germline-derived CDR1 and CDR2 are ENHRY and SYGVKD. Losses at the gene ends were 3 bases for V and 5 bases for J; bases not matched to a gene: 3. In DNA form, the CDR3 reads TGTGCCATCAGTGATGAGGGACAGGGGGATCAGCCCCAGCATTTT. It translates to CAISDEGQGDQPQHF.

This chain links TRBV5-6 with TRBJ2-1; 7 bases match TRBD2. Unmatched junction bases numbered 7, after V lost 4 bases and J lost 0 bases. The V gene's germline CDR1 is SGHDT and CDR2 YYEEEE. The CDR3 is made up of 16 amino acids. This CDR3 reads CASSGTRGSSYNEQFF. CDR3 in DNA: TGTGCCAGCAGCGGTACCCGCGGGAGCTCCTACAATGAGCAGTTCTTC.

The CDR3 DNA reads as TGTGCCAGCAGCCAGCGGCTTAGCAATCAGCCCCAGCATTTT. Translation gives CASSQRLSNQPQHF. The chain has TRBV28 and TRBJ1-5; no definite D call. The V gene's germline CDR1 is MDHEN and CDR2 SYDVKM. V lost 6 bases and J lost 0, with 9 bases in between. The CDR3 is 14 residues long.

This chain links TRBV29-1 with TRBJ2-7; a possible D gene is TRBD1 (8 bases). CDR1 SQVTM and CDR2 ANQGSEA come from the germline V gene. Trimming removed 6 bases from V and 0 bases from J, with 15 bases in between. This CDR3 has 14 amino acids. The chain's CDR3 is CSVLQGGSSYEQYF. Here the CDR3 DNA reads TGCAGCGTATTACAGGGGGGGAGCTCCTACGAGCAGTACTTC.

This clonotype was detected many times. The chain is built from TRBV12-3 or TRBV12-4 and TRBJ1-5; no reliable D call. Trimming removed 5 bases at V and 0 bases at J, with 8 bases between. The CDR3 totals 14 residues. The CDR3 nucleotides read TGTGCCAGCAGTGTCAGATTTAGCAATCAGCCCCAGCATTTT. It specifies CASSVRFSNQPQHF.

Comment on this clonotype: The junction departs from the called germline gene at one end, perhaps through a read error. V gene TRBV10-3 combines with J gene TRBJ1-5; possibly TRBD1 for D (5 bases). CDR3 length: 18 residues. Germline assignment: CDR1 ENHRY and CDR2 SYGVKD. CDR3 nucleotide sequence: TGTACCATCAGTGAGTCGGCGCGGGACCGACAGCCCAATCAGCCCCAGCATTTT. This encodes CTISESARDRQPNQPQHF.

In its sample, this clonotype was seen many times. This sequence joins TRBV12-3 or TRBV12-4 and TRBJ2-1, with TRBD1 matching over 10 bases. The CDR3 is 14 residues long. With V trimmed by 4 bases and J by 7 bases, 4 bases remained unmatched. CDR3 coding DNA: TGTGCCAGCAGTTCCGGGACAGGGGCGAATGAGCAGTTCTTC. Its translation: CASSSGTGANEQFF.

Worth noting for this clonotype: Just one base apart from a much larger clone, this may be a read error. V is TRBV11-2 and J is TRBJ2-7; no reliable D call. The CDR3 covers 13 residues. CDR1 is SGHAT and CDR2 is FQNNGV in the germline V gene. The CDR3 DNA sequence: TGCGCCAGCAGCCAATTTAAGGGCTACGAGCAGTACTTC. Translation gives CASSQFKGYEQYF.

The chain uses TRBV7-9 and TRBJ2-3; TRBD2 aligns across 7 bases. V trimming: 2 bases; J trimming: 4 bases; junction bases outside the gene matches: 6. The V gene's germline CDR1 is SEHNR and CDR2 FQNEAQ (reference sequence). The CDR3 has 15 amino acids. CDR3 sequence: CASSLLLGRADTQYF. The CDR3 nucleotides read TGTGCCAGCAGCTTATTGCTAGGGAGGGCAGATACGCAGTATTTT. Looking up the rest from reference TRBV7-9 and TRBJ2-3 gives the full variable domain: DTGVSQNPRHKITKRGQNVTFRCDPISEHNRLYWYRQTLGQGPEFLTYFQNEAQLEKSRLLSDRFSAERPKGSFSTLEIQRTEQGDSAMYLCASSLLLGRADTQYFGPGTRLTVL.

This clonotype has a handful of counts. In DNA form, the CDR3 reads TGTGCCAGCAGTCCAGTTTATCGGGGAAAACTGTTTTTT. Protein sequence: CASSPVYRGKLFF. The rearrangement uses TRBV7-9 and TRBJ1-4; D uncertain. The germline V and J ends were trimmed by 6 bases and 10 bases, with 15 bases remaining between them. The CDR3 loop spans 13 amino acids. Germline assignment: CDR1 SEHNR and CDR2 FQNEAQ (reference sequence).

At least ten counts were recorded for this clonotype. The chain has TRBV5-1 and TRBJ2-7; TRBD2 matches 9 bases. The CDR3 totals 15 residues. Unmatched junction bases numbered 10, after V lost 0 bases and J lost 9 bases. Per the germline V gene, CDR1 is SGHRS and CDR2 is YFSETQ. CDR3 nucleotides: TGCGCCAGCAGCTTGGGAGGTAGCGGGAGTACGGGGCAGTACTTC. Residues: CASSLGGSGSTGQYF. The full variable domain, rest sourced from reference TRBV5-1 and TRBJ2-7, is KAGVTQTPRYLIKTRGQQVTLSCSPISGHRSVSWYQQTPGQGLQFLFEYFSETQRNKGNFPGRFSGRQFSNSRSEMNVSTLELGDSALYLCASSLGGSGSTGQYFGPGTRLTVT.

The chain carries TRBV7-3 and TRBJ2-1, with D possibly called TRBD1 or TRBD2 (5 bases each). Between the trimmed V and J ends, which lost 5 bases and 7 bases, there was a span of 15 bases. Germline V gene lookup returns CDR1 SGHTA and CDR2 FQGTGA. This CDR3 contains 14 residues. This CDR3 reads CASSATSGTNEQFF. The CDR3, as DNA: TGTGCCAGCAGCGCTACCTCCGGGACGAATGAGCAGTTCTTC.

This clonotype was seen repeatedly, ten times or more. The chain couples TRBV6-1 to TRBJ2-7; D not resolved. CDR3 size: 14 residues. The V end was cut by 6 bases, the J end by 6 bases, with 18 bases between. CDR1 is MNHNS and CDR2 is SASEGT in the germline V gene. The CDR3 sequence is CASRESLGQSEQYF. The CDR3 bases are TGTGCCAGCAGGGAGTCCCTCGGTCAGTCCGAGCAGTACTTC.

The chain uses TRBV10-3 and TRBJ2-1; 7 nucleotides line up with TRBD2. V was clipped by 4 bases and J by 8 bases; unmatched bases: 8. The length of the CDR3 is 14 residues. CDR1 is ENHRY and CDR2 is SYGVKD in the germline V gene. The CDR3 here is CAISAGGSGDEQFF. The CDR3 DNA reads as TGTGCCATCAGTGCTGGCGGGAGTGGGGATGAGCAGTTCTTC.

This clonotype was recorded at least ten times. The chain combines TRBV6-1 with TRBJ2-1; 12 bases are a match to TRBD2. With V trimmed by 6 bases and J by 8 bases, 11 bases remained unmatched. Per germline, CDR1 MNHNS and CDR2 SASEGT. The CDR3 runs 16 residues. The CDR3 loop is CASRLETSGSYDEQFF. The CDR3, as DNA: TGTGCCAGCAGATTGGAGACTAGCGGGAGTTACGATGAGCAGTTCTTC.

This clonotype appeared many times. V is TRBV6-1 and J is TRBJ2-7; D possibly corresponds to TRBD2 (5 bases). The CDR3 has 12 residues. CDR1 and CDR2 (germline): MNHNS, SASEGT. Trimming removed 6 bases from V and 4 bases from J, with 10 bases in between. The CDR3 region is CASSPTGYEQYF. The CDR3 nucleotides read TGTGCCAGCAGCCCGACGGGGTACGAGCAGTACTTC.

This clonotype was picked up many times. This chain joins TRBV28 and TRBJ1-1; a weak D match, TRBD1 (5 bases). The CDR3 extends over 11 amino acids. CDR1 is MDHEN and CDR2 is SYDVKM in the germline V gene. The ends were cut back, 5 bases at V and 8 bases at J, with 9 bases in the middle. CDR3 in amino acids: CASSRRTEAFF. The CDR3 DNA follows: TGTGCCAGCAGTCGAAGGACAGAAGCTTTCTTT.

This clonotype occurred many times. The V and J genes are TRBV13 and TRBJ2-1; 7 nucleotides agree with TRBD2. The CDR3 is 16 residues long. Germline lookup yields CDR1 PRHDT and CDR2 FYEKMQ (reference sequence). The J segment lost 0 bases and the V segment lost 4 bases, leaving 6 bases of the junction unmatched. The CDR3, as DNA: TGTGCCAGCAGCTCCTCTAGCGGCGTCTCCTACAATGAGCAGTTCTTC. Translation gives CASSSSSGVSYNEQFF.

Ten or more counts support this clonotype. The chain joins TRBV7-9 to TRBJ1-2, with TRBD1 matching 12 bases. Per the germline V gene, CDR1 is SEHNR and CDR2 is FQNEAQ (reference sequence). The CDR3 sequence is 17 residues long. J gave up 7 bases and V 5 bases, and 14 bases lay outside the gene matches. CDR3 residues: CASSPGTGGARGTGYTF. In nucleotides, the CDR3 is TGTGCCAGCAGCCCCGGGACAGGGGGCGCAAGGGGTACTGGCTACACCTTC.

In its sample, this clonotype was seen many times. The gene calls are TRBV2 and TRBJ1-1, with D possibly matching TRBD1 (6 bases). The V end was cut by 2 bases, the J end by 10 bases, with 11 bases between. There are 12 residues in the CDR3. Germline loops: CDR1 SNHLY, CDR2 FYNNEI. The CDR3 DNA is TGTGCCAGCAGTGAAACCGGCAGGGGAGCTTTCTTT. It yields the protein CASSETGRGAFF.

This rearrangement joins TRBV20-1 to TRBJ1-5; the D gene is possibly TRBD1 (5 bases). V was pared by 0 bases and J by 1 base, with 22 bases between. CDR1 is DFQATT, CDR2 SNEGSKA, per germline (reference sequence). The CDR3 contains 19 residues. CDR3 amino acids: CSARDSRAGQGGSNQPQHF. The CDR3 nucleotides read TGCAGTGCTAGAGATTCCCGAGCAGGGCAAGGAGGGAGCAATCAGCCCCAGCATTTT.